Listed below are T cell receptor beta chains from one sample, sequenced in a study of T cells in localized non-small cell lung cancer. Sequencing was performed with immunoSEQ multiplex PCR; in TCRdb, only in-frame clones are kept and a portion is missing. The table includes 1,300 to 1,500 clones, 20% to 25% detected once. Here the sequenced sample was lung tumor tissue, taken before any cancer treatment. The source is a woman aged 35-70 years with stage I lung adenocarcinoma. Both conserved end residues are trimmed from each CDR3. The size field is filled for only some rows; it gives once, few, many or a size class.

TRBJ2-4,TRBV19,few,11,ASRGTGENIQY
TRBJ1-2,TRBV19,few,14,ASSARTGLRDYGYT
TRBJ1-5,TRBV6-8,few,11,ASSQGFGQPQH
TRBJ1-5,TRBV19,few,11,ASSNAWGQPQH
TRBJ2-2,TRBV11-3,few,13,ASTGGRRGTGELF
TRBJ2-7,TRBV11-3,medium-sized,14,ASSSLISGPPYEQY
TRBJ2-7,TRBV11-3,few,12,ASSPGQRGYEQY
TRBJ2-2,TRBV9,NA,10,AITGDPGELF
TRBJ2-1,TRBV6-8,medium-sized,12,ASSYGTIYNEQF
TRBJ2-1,TRBV25-1,few,12,ASSDGGRDNEQF
TRBJ1-1,TRBV28,few,11,ASSLGRDTEAF
TRBJ2-2,TRBV9,few,14,ASSVQTRPLVGELF
TRBJ1-4,TRBV6-8,few,12,ASSLRATNEKLF
TRBJ1-3,TRBV6-8,NA,11,ASGELSGNTIY
TRBJ2-1,TRBV19,NA,10,ASSIGGIEQF
TRBJ2-5,TRBV23-1,NA,11,ASSGGYQETQY
TRBJ1-2,TRBV28,NA,12,ASSWGRGSSGYT
TRBJ1-1,TRBV6-8,NA,10,ASRTTTGEAF
TRBJ2-1,TRBV18,once,15,ASSLTARGGSYNEQF
TRBJ1-6,TRBV6-8,NA,13,ASSYSGTANSPLH
TRBJ2-5,TRBV30,NA,13,AWSDDIQGAETQY
TRBJ1-1,TRBV11-3,large,13,ASSLTGDSYTEAF